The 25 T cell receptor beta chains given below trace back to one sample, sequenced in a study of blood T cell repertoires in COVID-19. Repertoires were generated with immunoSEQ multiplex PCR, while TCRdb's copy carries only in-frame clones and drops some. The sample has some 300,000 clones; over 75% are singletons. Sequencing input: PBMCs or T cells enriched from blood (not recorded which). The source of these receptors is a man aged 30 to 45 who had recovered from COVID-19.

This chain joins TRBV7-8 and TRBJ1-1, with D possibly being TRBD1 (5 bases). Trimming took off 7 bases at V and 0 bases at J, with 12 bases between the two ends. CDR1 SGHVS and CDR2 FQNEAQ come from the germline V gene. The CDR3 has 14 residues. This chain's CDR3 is CASTPQAMNTEAFF. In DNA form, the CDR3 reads TGTGCCAGCACCCCACAGGCCATGAACACTGAAGCTTTCTTT.

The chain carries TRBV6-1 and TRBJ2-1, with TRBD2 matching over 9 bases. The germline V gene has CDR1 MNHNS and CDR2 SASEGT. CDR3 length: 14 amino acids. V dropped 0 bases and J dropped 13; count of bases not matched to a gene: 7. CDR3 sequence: CASSEAGLALSQFF. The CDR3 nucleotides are TGTGCCAGCAGTGAAGCGGGACTAGCCCTCTCACAGTTCTTC.

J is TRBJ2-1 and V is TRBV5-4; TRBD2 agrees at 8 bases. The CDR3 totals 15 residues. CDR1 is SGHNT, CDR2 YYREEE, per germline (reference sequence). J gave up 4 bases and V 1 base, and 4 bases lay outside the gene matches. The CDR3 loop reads CASSLKTSAYNEQFF. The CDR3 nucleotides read TGTGCCAGCAGCTTGAAGACTAGCGCATACAATGAGCAGTTCTTC.

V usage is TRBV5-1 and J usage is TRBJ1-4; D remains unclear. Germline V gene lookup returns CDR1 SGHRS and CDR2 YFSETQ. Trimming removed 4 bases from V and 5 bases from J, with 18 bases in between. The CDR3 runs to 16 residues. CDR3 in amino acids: CASSRMTQTPNEKLFF. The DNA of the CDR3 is TGCGCCAGCAGCCGGATGACCCAGACACCCAATGAAAAACTGTTTTTT.

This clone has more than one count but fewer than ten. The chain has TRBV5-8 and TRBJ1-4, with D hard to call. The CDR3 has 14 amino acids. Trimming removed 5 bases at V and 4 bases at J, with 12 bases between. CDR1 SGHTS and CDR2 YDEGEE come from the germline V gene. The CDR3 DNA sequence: TGTGCCAGCAGTTACGAATGGAGTAATGAAAAACTGTTTTTT. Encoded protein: CASSYEWSNEKLFF.

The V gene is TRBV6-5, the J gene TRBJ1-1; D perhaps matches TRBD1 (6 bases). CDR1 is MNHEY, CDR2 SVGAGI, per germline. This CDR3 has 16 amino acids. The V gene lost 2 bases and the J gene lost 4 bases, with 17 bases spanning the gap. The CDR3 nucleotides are TGTGCCAGCAGTTACCCGACGGGCCGAGGGGGCACTGAAGCTTTCTTT. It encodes CASSYPTGRGGTEAFF.

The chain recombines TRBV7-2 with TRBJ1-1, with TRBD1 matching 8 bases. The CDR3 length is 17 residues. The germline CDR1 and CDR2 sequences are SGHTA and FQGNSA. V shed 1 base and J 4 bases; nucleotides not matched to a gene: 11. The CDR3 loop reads CASSLGGTAGGRTEAFF. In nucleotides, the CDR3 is TGTGCCAGCAGCTTAGGAGGAACGGCAGGGGGCCGCACTGAAGCTTTCTTT.

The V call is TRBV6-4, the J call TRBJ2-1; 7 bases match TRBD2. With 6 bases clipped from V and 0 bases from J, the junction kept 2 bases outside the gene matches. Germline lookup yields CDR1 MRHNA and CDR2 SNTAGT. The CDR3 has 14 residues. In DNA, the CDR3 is TGTGCCAGCAGCCGACTAGCCTCCTACAATGAGCAGTTCTTC. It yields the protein CASSRLASYNEQFF.

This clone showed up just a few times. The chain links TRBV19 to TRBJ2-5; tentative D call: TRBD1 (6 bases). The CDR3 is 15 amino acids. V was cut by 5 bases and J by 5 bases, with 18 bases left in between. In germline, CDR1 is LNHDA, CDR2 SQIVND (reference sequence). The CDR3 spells CASSARQVPTETQYF. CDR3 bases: TGTGCCAGTAGTGCCCGACAGGTGCCAACGGAGACCCAGTACTTC.

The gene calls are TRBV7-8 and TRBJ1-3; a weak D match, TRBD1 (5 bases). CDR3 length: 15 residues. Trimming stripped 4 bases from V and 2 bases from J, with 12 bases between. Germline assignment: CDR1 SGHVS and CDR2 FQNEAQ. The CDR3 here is CASSSWGGTGNTIYF. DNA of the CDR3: TGTGCCAGCAGCTCGTGGGGGGGAACTGGAAACACCATATATTTT.

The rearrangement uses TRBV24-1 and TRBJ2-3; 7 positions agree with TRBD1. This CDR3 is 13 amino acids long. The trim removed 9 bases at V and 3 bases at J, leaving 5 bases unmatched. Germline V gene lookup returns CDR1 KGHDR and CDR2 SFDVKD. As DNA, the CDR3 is TGTGCCACCGAGGACAGGCTAACAGATACGCAGTATTTT. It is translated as CATEDRLTDTQYF.

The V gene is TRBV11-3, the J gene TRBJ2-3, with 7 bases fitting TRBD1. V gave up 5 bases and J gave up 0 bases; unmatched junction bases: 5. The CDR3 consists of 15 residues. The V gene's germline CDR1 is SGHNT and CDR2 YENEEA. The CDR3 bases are TGTGCCAGCAGCCCAGGGGACAGTAGCACAGATACGCAGTATTTT. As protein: CASSPGDSSTDTQYF.

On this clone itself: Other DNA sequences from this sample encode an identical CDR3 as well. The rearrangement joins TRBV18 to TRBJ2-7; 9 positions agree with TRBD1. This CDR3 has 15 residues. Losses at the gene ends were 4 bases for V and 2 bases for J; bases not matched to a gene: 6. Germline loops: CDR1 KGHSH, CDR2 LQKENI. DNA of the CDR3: TGTGCCAGCTCACAACCGGGACAGGGAACCTACGAGCAGTACTTC. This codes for CASSQPGQGTYEQYF.

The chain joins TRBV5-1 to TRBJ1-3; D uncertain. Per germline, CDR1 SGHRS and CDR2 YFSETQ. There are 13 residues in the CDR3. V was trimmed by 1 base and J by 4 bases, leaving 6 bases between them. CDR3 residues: CASSLSGGNTIYF. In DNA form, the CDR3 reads TGCGCCAGCAGCTTGTCGGGGGGAAACACCATATATTTT.

The CDR3 nucleotides read TGTGCCACCTTCGGGGGGGACTCCTACAATGAGCAGTTCTTC. Protein: CATFGGDSYNEQFF. The V and J genes are TRBV28 and TRBJ2-1, with 8 bases identical to TRBD2. The CDR3 has 14 amino acids. From germline, CDR1 is MDHEN and CDR2 SYDVKM. Trimming cost V 10 bases and J 0 bases; bases outside gene matches: 5.

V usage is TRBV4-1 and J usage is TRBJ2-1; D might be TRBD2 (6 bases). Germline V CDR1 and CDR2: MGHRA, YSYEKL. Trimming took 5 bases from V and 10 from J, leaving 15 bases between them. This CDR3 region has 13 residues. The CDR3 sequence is CASSFPGVSEQFF. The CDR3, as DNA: TGCGCCAGCAGCTTTCCGGGAGTCAGCGAGCAGTTCTTC.

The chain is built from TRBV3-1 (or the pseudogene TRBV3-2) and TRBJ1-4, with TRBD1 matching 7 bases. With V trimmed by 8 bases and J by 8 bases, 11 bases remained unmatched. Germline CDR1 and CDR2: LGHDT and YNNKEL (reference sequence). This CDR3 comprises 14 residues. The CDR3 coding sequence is TGTGCCAGCTCCCGGACAGGAGTAGGCGAAAAACTGTTTTTT. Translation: CASSRTGVGEKLFF.

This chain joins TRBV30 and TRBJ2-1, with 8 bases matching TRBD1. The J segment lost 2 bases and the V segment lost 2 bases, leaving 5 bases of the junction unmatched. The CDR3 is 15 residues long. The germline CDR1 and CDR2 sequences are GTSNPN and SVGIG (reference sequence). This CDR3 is CAWSLWTGTYNEQFF. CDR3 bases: TGTGCCTGGAGTTTGTGGACAGGGACCTACAATGAGCAGTTCTTC.

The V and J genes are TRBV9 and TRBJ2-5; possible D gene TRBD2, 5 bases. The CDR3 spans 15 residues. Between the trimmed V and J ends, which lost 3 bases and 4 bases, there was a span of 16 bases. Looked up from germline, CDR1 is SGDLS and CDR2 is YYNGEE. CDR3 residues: CASSGRASLGETQYF. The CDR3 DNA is TGTGCCAGCAGCGGGCGGGCCTCACTGGGAGAGACCCAGTACTTC.

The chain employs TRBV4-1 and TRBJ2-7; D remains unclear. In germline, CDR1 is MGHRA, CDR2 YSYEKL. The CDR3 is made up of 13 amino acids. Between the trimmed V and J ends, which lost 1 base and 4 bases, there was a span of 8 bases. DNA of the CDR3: TGCGCCAGCAGCCAAGCCCCGCAGTACGAGCAGTACTTC. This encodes CASSQAPQYEQYF.

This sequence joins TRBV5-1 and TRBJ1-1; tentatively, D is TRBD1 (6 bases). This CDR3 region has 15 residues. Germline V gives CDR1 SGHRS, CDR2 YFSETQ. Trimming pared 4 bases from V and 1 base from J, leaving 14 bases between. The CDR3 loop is CASSEGGGGNTEAFF. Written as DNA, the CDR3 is TGCGCCAGCAGCGAAGGTGGGGGCGGGAACACTGAAGCTTTCTTT.

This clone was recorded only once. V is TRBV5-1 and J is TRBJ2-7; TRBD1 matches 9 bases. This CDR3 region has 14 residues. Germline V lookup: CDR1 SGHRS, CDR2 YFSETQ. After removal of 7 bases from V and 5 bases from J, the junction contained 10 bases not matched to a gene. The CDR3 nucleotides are TGCGCCAGCGGTTCGGACAGGGGTAAACACGAGCAGTACTTC. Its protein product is CASGSDRGKHEQYF.

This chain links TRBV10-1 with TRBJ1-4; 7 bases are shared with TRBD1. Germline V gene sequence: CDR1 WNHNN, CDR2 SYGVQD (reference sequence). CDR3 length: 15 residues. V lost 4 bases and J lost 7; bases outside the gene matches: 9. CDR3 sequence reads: CASSGKQGWTEKLFF. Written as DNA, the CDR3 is TGCGCCAGCAGTGGAAAACAGGGGTGGACTGAAAAACTGTTTTTT.

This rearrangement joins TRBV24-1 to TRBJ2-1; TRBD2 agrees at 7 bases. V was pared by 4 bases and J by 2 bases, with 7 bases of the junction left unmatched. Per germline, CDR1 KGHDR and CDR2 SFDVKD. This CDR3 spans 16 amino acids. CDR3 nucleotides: TGTGCCACCAGTGACACGCTAGCGGTCACCTACAATGAGCAGTTCTTC. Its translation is CATSDTLAVTYNEQFF.

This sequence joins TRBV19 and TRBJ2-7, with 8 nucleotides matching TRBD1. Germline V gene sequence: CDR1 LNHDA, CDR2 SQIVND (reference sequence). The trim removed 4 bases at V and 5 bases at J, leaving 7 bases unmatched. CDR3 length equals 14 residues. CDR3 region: CASSKRQTGDEQYF. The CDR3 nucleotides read TGTGCCAGTAGTAAAAGACAGACAGGGGACGAGCAGTACTTC.